This T cell receptor beta chain is drawn from a study of cytomegalovirus exposure and HLA in healthy donors. As for the study in general: The same platform was used for the 130 or so validation repertoires and the 600 to 700 first-cohort repertoires, a later analysis reported.

Turning to this clone: Its target is unknown.

TCRdb keeps only in-frame clones here, not all; method: immunoSEQ multiplex PCR. Here the sample spans over 110,000 clones, more than 85% being singletons. Findings and limits, study-wide: Cytomegalovirus status, reportedly, was diagnosed with high specificity and sensitivity by the classifier. Across donors, most TCRs were seen rarely, yet some public ones were widespread. According to a subsequent analysis, TCR clusters identified in the first cohort showed a tendency to co-occur across the approximately 110 validation repertoires.

Germline CDR1 is MNHNS and CDR2 is SASEGT. CDR3 length: 16 amino acids. Trimming at V came to 4 bases and at J to 1 base, leaving 9 bases not matched to a gene. This clonotype originated in a man aged 18 to 30 in good health and CMV-seropositive. The chain is built from TRBV6-1 and TRBJ2-7, with 8 bases lining up with TRBD1. The sequenced material came from PBMCs. The DNA of the CDR3 is TGTGCCAGCAGTGCCCAACCGACAGGGGAGTCCTACGAGCAGTACTTC. Protein: CASSAQPTGESYEQYF.